This paragraph covers one TCR beta chain sequence. The data are from a study of blood T cell repertoires in COVID-19. Looking at the study overall: The samples span acute and convalescent COVID-19 from the United States, Italy and Spain. T cells, B-cell-depleted T cells, or PBMCs supplied cDNA or gDNA.

Authors' analysis steps: Researchers report that nucleated cell counts were estimated from reference gene primer amplification. Data came from immunoSEQ multiplex PCR; TCRdb stores just in-frame clones and leaves some out. Clone size and the V and J calls come from that table; the DNA yielded D and trimming. The profile shows 90,000 to 140,000 clones, roughly 80% of them singletons. The CDR3 totals 16 residues. The clonotype was recovered from a woman over 75 with acute or convalescent COVID-19. The rearrangement joins TRBV12-2 to TRBJ1-5; TRBD1 is taken as the D call from the table, unchecked against the DNA. TRBV12-2 is recorded as a pseudogene. The material sequenced was peripheral blood. CDR3 sequence reads: CASRPRRQGESQPQHF. The DNA for the CDR3 is TGTGCAAGTCGCCCACGGCGCCAGGGGGAGAGTCAGCCCCAGCATTTT.